The clone carrying this TCR beta chain has a handful of counts. Germline lookup yields CDR1 SEHNR and CDR2 FQNEAQ (reference sequence). The CDR3 has 11 amino acids. The ends were cut back, 5 bases at V and 9 bases at J, with 10 bases in the middle. Primed by a sample-barcoded 5' primer and a J-beta primer mix, a second PCR proceeded for 7 to 11 cycles. TCRdb analysed the 5' RACE reads with MiXCR anew, one entry per CDR3 protein. Of about 830,000 distinct CDR3 sequences in the sample, roughly 60% were seen once. This sample stems from a study of blood T cells in healthy people across ages. V is TRBV7-9 and J is TRBJ2-5; D might be TRBD1 (5 bases). The specimen was blood. The clonotype originates from a man aged 25 to 45 in good health. The CDR3 loop is CASSLQEPQYF. In DNA, the CDR3 is TGTGCCAGCAGCCTACAGGAGCCCCAGTACTTC.